One sample yielded the 8 T cell receptor beta chains listed below, sequenced in a study of T-cell reconstitution after alpha-beta-depleted transplantation in children. As it was prepared, the TCRbeta library received unique molecular identifiers. TCRdb re-derived calls from the PCR reads in MiXCR, one entry per CDR3 protein. The sample yields about 360,000 distinct CDR3 sequences, about 14% seen once. The sequences come from PBMCs, collected from the stem cell graft. Receptors originate from a human donor who donated a stem cell graft to a child with Fanconi anemia.

This clonotype was picked up many times. The chain carries TRBV28 and TRBJ2-1, with no clear D. CDR1 MDHEN and CDR2 SYDVKM come from the germline V gene. This CDR3 spans 16 amino acids. Deletions cut 2 bases from V and 0 bases from J, with 11 bases between. The CDR3 sequence: CASSLGELGSYNEQFF. DNA for the CDR3: TGTGCCAGCAGTTTAGGCGAGCTCGGCTCCTACAATGAGCAGTTCTTC.

V is TRBV18 and J is TRBJ2-7; TRBD2 is a possible D gene (7 bases). Germline V gene data show CDR1 as KGHSH and CDR2 as LQKENI. The CDR3 has 15 amino acids. Deletions cut 4 bases from V and 2 bases from J, with 15 bases between. The CDR3 DNA reads as TGTGCCAGCTCACAGTATGGGGGGGGCACCTACGAGCAGTACTTC. Translation: CASSQYGGGTYEQYF.

The table lists this clonotype with a few counts. The chain employs TRBV27 and TRBJ2-3; D gene uncertain. Germline CDR1 reads MNHEY; CDR2 reads SMNVEV (reference sequence). The CDR3 runs to 17 residues. V lost 6 bases, J lost 0 bases, and 19 bases lay in between. CDR3 in DNA: TGTGCCAGCAGCCCAAAGTGGATACGGCCTAGCACAGATACGCAGTATTTT. This gives the protein CASSPKWIRPSTDTQYF.

The table lists this clonotype with a few counts. The V gene is TRBV6-5, the J gene TRBJ1-1; D uncertain. V was clipped by 2 bases and J by 6 bases, with 10 bases between them. The CDR3 contains 13 residues. Germline lookup yields CDR1 MNHEY and CDR2 SVGAGI. The chain's CDR3 is CASSYPGLPEAFF. The CDR3 region has the DNA TGTGCCAGCAGTTACCCTGGACTCCCTGAAGCTTTCTTT.

This clonotype was recorded at least ten times. V and J are TRBV28 and TRBJ2-7; D assignment may be TRBD1 or TRBD2 (5 bases each). The CDR3 runs 14 residues. Germline loops: CDR1 MDHEN, CDR2 SYDVKM. V lost 5 bases and J lost 3, with 14 bases in between. The CDR3, as DNA: TGTGCCAGCAGTGTCCCGGGACGGAACTACGAGCAGTACGTC. Protein: CASSVPGRNYEQYV.

This clonotype was counted a few times. This chain joins TRBV24-1 and TRBJ2-1; TRBD2 is a possible D gene (6 bases). The CDR3 extends over 15 amino acids. V lost 1 base and J 8 bases, leaving 14 bases between the germline ends. Germline CDR1 reads KGHDR; CDR2 reads SFDVKD. The CDR3 is CATSDLRLDHDEQFF. CDR3 nucleotide sequence: TGTGCCACCAGTGATTTAAGACTAGATCACGATGAGCAGTTCTTC.

This clonotype was detected only a few times. The rearrangement joins TRBV29-1 to TRBJ1-4, with a tentative D call TRBD1 (6 bases). The CDR3 totals 12 residues. Germline CDR1 SQVTM, CDR2 ANQGSEA. The V gene lost 4 bases and the J gene lost 8 bases, with 11 bases spanning the gap. The CDR3 DNA sequence: TGCAGCGTTGGGGGGCATGGGGAAAAACTGTTTTTT. Translation gives CSVGGHGEKLFF.

The rearrangement joins TRBV6-2 or TRBV6-3 to TRBJ2-2, with TRBD2 matching over 7 bases. Losses at the gene ends were 2 bases for V and 5 bases for J; bases not matched to a gene: 2. CDR3 length: 14 amino acids. Looked up from germline, CDR1 is MNHEY and CDR2 is SVGEGT. The CDR3, as DNA: TGTGCCAGCAGTTACGGGGGGGAAACCGGGGAGCTGTTTTTT. This translates into CASSYGGETGELFF.